The clone carrying this T cell receptor beta chain was observed at least ten times. Its specificity is not known. The data were taken from a study of T cells in Graves' hyperthyroidism and ophthalmopathy. Study summary: Peripheral blood was acquired at first diagnosis, ahead of any therapy whatsoever.

Trimming left V 0 bases short and J 0 bases short, with 12 bases between. CDR3 length: 16 residues. Study-wide results and limits: The model forecast ophthalmopathy, anticipating it by a median about six months before onset. Stable hyperthyroidism was separated from ophthalmopathy by a model based on 13 V-J features.

Patients aged 18 to 65 had newly diagnosed hyperthyroidism of under 2 months' duration. Amplification of TCR beta CDR3 regions used RNA as the template. HTBI primers were used for first-round RT-PCR of the TCR CDR3. Each CDR3 protein gets one entry after TCRdb re-called the multiplex PCR reads with MiXCR. The repertoire has roughly 380,000 distinct CDR3 sequences, about 15% of them found once; the top ten carry 9.5% to 11%. The sequenced sample consisted of blood. The chain recombines TRBV12-3 or TRBV12-4 with TRBJ2-7; D call uncertain. The TCR comes from a woman aged 55-75 years with Graves' hyperthyroidism. CDR3 region: CASSLAVAAYSYEQYF. CDR3 DNA: TGTGCCAGCAGTTTAGCGGTTGCAGCTTACTCCTACGAGCAGTACTTC.